This T cell receptor beta chain was documented in a study of blood T cell repertoires in COVID-19. Study background: In each case, the material was cDNA or gDNA derived from T cells, B-cell-depleted T cells, or PBMCs.

Germline V CDR1 and CDR2: PRHDT, FYEKMQ (reference sequence). The V and J ends lost 0 bases and 3 bases respectively, with 12 bases between them. This CDR3 region has 15 residues. In the authors' workflow: For nucleated cells, counts were estimated from reference gene primer amplification. Sequenced by immunoSEQ multiplex PCR; TCRdb stores in-frame clones only, minus some. V and J calls and clone size are those listed in that table; D and trimming were worked out from the DNA. The sample includes over 150,000 clones, 70% to 90% of them seen just once. In this sample, this clone turned up once. The chain carries TRBV13 and TRBJ2-7, with a possible D match to TRBD1 (5 bases). The sequence came from a man younger than 35 who had recovered from COVID-19. The sequencing input was peripheral blood. CDR3 nucleotides: TGTGCCAGCAGCTTAGGCCGAAGGGGCGTCTACGAGCAGTACTTC. Translated: CASSLGRRGVYEQYF.